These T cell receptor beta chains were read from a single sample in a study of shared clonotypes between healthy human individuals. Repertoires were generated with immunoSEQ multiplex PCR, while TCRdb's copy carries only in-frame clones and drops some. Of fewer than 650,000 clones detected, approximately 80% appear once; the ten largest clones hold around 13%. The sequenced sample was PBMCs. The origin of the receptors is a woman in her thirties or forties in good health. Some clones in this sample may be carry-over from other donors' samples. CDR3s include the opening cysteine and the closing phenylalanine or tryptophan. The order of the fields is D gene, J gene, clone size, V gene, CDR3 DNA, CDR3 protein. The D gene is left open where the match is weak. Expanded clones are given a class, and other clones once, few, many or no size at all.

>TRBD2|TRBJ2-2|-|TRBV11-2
TGTGCCAGCAGCTCCGGGGGGGCTACCGGGGCCGGGGAGCTGTTTTTT
CASSSGGATGAGELFF
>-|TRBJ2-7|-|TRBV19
TGTGCCAGTAGTATAGACGCGACAGGCCTCTCCTACGAGCAGTACTTC
CASSIDATGLSYEQYF
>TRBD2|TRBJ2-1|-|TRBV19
TGTGCCAGCGGACCGGGGACTACCACCTACAATGAGCAGTTCTTC
CASGPGTTTYNEQFF
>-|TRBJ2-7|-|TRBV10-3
TGTGCCATCAGTGAGTCGCCCGGGACCTCCTACGAGCAGTACTTC
CAISESPGTSYEQYF
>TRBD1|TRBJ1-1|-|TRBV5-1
TGCGCCAGCACCCGGGACAGGGGAGGGGGCACTGAAGCTTTCTTT
CASTRDRGGGTEAFF
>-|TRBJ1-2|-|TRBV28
TGTGCCAGCAGTTTAGCCGGGGTGTCCCAAGGATTC
CASSLAGVSQGF
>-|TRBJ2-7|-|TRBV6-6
TGTGCCAGCAGTTACTCGGACGCCTGGGAGCAGTACTTC
CASSYSDAWEQYF
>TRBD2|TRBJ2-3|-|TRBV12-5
TGTGCTAGTGCTACGGAGGCTGGGACTAGCCCCTCGGATACGCAGTATTTT
CASATEAGTSPSDTQYF
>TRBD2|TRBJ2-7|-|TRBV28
TGTGCCAGCAGATCTACGGGACTAGCGGGGGAGCAGTACTTC
CASRSTGLAGEQYF
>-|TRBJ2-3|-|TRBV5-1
TGCGCCAGCAGCCCGCGCGGGTCTTTCACAGATACGCAGTATTTT
CASSPRGSFTDTQYF
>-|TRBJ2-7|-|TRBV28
TGTGCCACCCGGACTGGGAGCTCCTACGAGCAGTACTTC
CATRTGSSYEQYF
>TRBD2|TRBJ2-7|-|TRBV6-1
TGTGCCAGCAGTGAAGGGGCGACTAGCGGGGGTTACGAGCAGTACTTC
CASSEGATSGGYEQYF
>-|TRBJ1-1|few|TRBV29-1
TGCAGCGTTGAGGGAGGCAGCAGTTACACTGAAGCTTTCTTT
CSVEGGSSYTEAFF
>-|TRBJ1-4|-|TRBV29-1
TGCAGCGCCCGAGGGGGTTTGGGTGAAAAACTGTTTTTT
CSARGGLGEKLFF
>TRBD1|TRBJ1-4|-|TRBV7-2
TGTGCCAGCAGCTTAAGGGGGCCAACTAATGAAAAACTGTTTTTT
CASSLRGPTNEKLFF
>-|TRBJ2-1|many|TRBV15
TGTGCCACCAGCAGAGATGAGGATGAGCAGTTCTTC
CATSRDEDEQFF
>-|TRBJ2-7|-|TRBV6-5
TGTGCCAGCAGTCCCGGGCTTTCCTACGAGCAGTACTTC
CASSPGLSYEQYF
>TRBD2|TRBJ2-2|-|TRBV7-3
TGTGCCAGCAGCTTGAGCGGGGGGAACACCGGGGAGCTGTTTTTT
CASSLSGGNTGELFF
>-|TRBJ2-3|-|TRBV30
TGTGCCTGGAGTAGGCGAGGGTTAGATACGCAGTATTTT
CAWSRRGLDTQYF
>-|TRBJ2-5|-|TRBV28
TGTGCCAGCAGCGAGCGCGAAGAGACCCAGTACTTC
CASSEREETQYF
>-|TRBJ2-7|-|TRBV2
TGTGCCATCAATATAGTACCACCCTACGAGCAGTACTTC
CAINIVPPYEQYF
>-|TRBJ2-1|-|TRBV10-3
TGTGCCATCAGTGGACTAGATGAGCAGTTCTTC
CAISGLDEQFF
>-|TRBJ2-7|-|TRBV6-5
TGTGCCAGCAGTTACCTTCCGGGGTTCTACGAGCAGTACTTC
CASSYLPGFYEQYF
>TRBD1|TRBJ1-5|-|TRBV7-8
TGTGCCAGCAGCTTAGCGAACAGGGGCGGTAATCAGCCCCAGCATTTT
CASSLANRGGNQPQHF
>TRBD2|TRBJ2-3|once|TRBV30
TGTGCCTGGAGTCGGGGCTTTCTAGCGGGAGTAGCAGATACGCAGTATTTT
CAWSRGFLAGVADTQYF
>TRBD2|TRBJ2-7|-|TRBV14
TGTGCCAGCAGCCGCTCCTTCCCCCTTTCTAGCGGGAGGAGGATTTACGAGCAGTACTTC
CASSRSFPLSSGRRIYEQYF
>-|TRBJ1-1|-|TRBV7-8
TGTGCCAGCAGCTTCACAGGGCAGAACACTGAAGCTTTCTTT
CASSFTGQNTEAFF